These T cell receptor beta chains were read from a single sample in a study of cytomegalovirus exposure and HLA in healthy donors. Clones were read by immunoSEQ multiplex PCR, and TCRdb kept only the in-frame ones, dropping some. The sample carries roughly 200,000 clones, 80% to 90% recorded once. The sample comprised PBMCs. Every receptor here comes from a woman in her 30s in good health and CMV-seronegative. The CDR3 runs from the conserved cysteine through the conserved F or W. Each record gives: V gene, J gene, D gene, clone size, CDR3 protein, CDR3 DNA. D genes are given only for firm matches. Rows give clone size only sometimes, using once, few, many, or a class for an expanded clone.

TRBV19	TRBJ2-1	TRBD2	few	CASSMPRSSGRVAAYNEQFF	TGTGCCAGTAGTATGCCTCGATCTAGCGGGAGGGTGGCGGCCTACAATGAGCAGTTCTTC
TRBV5-1	TRBJ2-1	NA	NA	CASSLGGASYNEQFF	TGCGCCAGCAGCTTGGGAGGCGCCTCCTACAATGAGCAGTTCTTC
TRBV7-6	TRBJ2-2	TRBD2	NA	CASSLELAGGTGELFF	TGTGCCAGCAGCTTAGAACTAGCGGGGGGCACCGGGGAGCTGTTTTTT
TRBV19	TRBJ2-1	TRBD2	NA	CASSPTSGRPNEQFF	TGTGCCAGTAGTCCTACTAGCGGGCGGCCTAATGAGCAGTTCTTC
TRBV5-1	TRBJ2-1	TRBD2	few	CASKGLAGGDEQFF	TGCGCCAGCAAAGGGCTAGCGGGAGGGGATGAGCAGTTCTTC
TRBV5-1	TRBJ2-3	TRBD2	NA	CASSLDSGGITDTQYF	TGCGCCAGCAGCTTGGATAGCGGGGGGATCACAGATACGCAGTATTTT
TRBV7-2	TRBJ2-1	TRBD2	NA	CASRRTSGVYNEQFF	TGTGCCAGCAGACGGACTAGCGGAGTTTACAATGAGCAGTTCTTC
TRBV6-5	TRBJ2-3	NA	NA	CASSYFGGKADTQYF	TGTGCCAGCAGTTACTTCGGGGGAAAAGCCGATACGCAGTATTTT
TRBV5-4	TRBJ1-1	TRBD1	NA	CASSPRQGPEAFF	TGTGCCAGCAGCCCCAGACAGGGCCCCGAAGCTTTCTTT
TRBV28	TRBJ2-3	NA	NA	CASSFARSTDTQYF	TGTGCCAGCAGTTTCGCTAGGAGCACAGATACGCAGTATTTT
TRBV9	TRBJ2-7	TRBD2	NA	CASSVGTSGHYEQYF	TGTGCCAGCAGCGTGGGGACTAGCGGGCACTACGAGCAGTACTTC
TRBV9	TRBJ2-5	TRBD2	NA	CASSVGVAGGETQYF	TGTGCCAGCAGCGTAGGGGTAGCGGGAGGTGAGACCCAGTACTTC
TRBV7-9	TRBJ2-1	TRBD1	NA	CASSYPGDRDNEQFF	TGTGCCAGCAGCTATCCCGGGGACAGAGACAATGAGCAGTTCTTC
TRBV15	TRBJ2-2	NA	once	CATSSSRANTGELFF	TGTGCCACCAGCAGCAGCAGGGCGAACACCGGGGAGCTGTTTTTT
TRBV18	TRBJ2-7	TRBD1	NA	CASSPTGGIEQYF	TGTGCCAGCTCACCAACAGGGGGCATCGAGCAGTACTTC
TRBV14	TRBJ2-7	TRBD2	NA	CASSPASGSEQYF	TGTGCCAGCAGCCCAGCTAGCGGTAGCGAGCAGTACTTC
TRBV7-9	TRBJ1-2	TRBD1	NA	CASSLEQGTARGYTF	TGTGCCAGCAGCTTAGAGCAGGGGACAGCGAGAGGCTACACCTTC
TRBV2	TRBJ2-1	TRBD2	NA	CASSEYAGEDEQFF	TGTGCCAGCAGTGAATATGCGGGGGAGGATGAGCAGTTCTTC
TRBV6-5	TRBJ2-7	TRBD2	NA	CASRYPGGYEQYF	TGTGCCAGCAGATACCCGGGAGGGTACGAGCAGTACTTC
TRBV27	TRBJ1-5	NA	NA	CASSLSEGDQPQHF	TGTGCCAGCAGTTTATCAGAGGGGGATCAGCCCCAGCATTTT
TRBV9	TRBJ2-3	NA	few	CASSPSGSTDTQYF	TGTGCCAGCAGCCCCAGCGGTAGCACAGATACGCAGTATTTT
TRBV11-3	TRBJ2-3	NA	NA	CASSPGHGTDTQYF	TGTGCCAGCAGCCCCGGACACGGCACAGATACGCAGTATTTT
TRBV6-6	TRBJ2-3	NA	NA	CASSNKMGQGTDTQYF	TGTGCCAGCAGTAATAAAATGGGGCAGGGCACAGATACGCAGTATTTT
TRBV28	TRBJ2-7	NA	NA	CASSLPGTQRTYEQYF	TGTGCCAGCAGTTTACCCGGGACACAACGGACCTACGAGCAGTACTTC
TRBV5-6	TRBJ2-1	NA	NA	CASSLAPMSSYNEQFF	TGTGCCAGCAGCTTGGCTCCCATGAGCTCCTACAATGAGCAGTTCTTC
TRBV7-3	TRBJ2-2	TRBD2	NA	CASSPTSSGRGGELFF	TGTGCCAGCAGCCCGACTTCTAGCGGGAGGGGCGGGGAGCTGTTTTTT
TRBV5-4	TRBJ2-7	NA	NA	CASSPWGVYEQYF	TGTGCCAGCAGCCCCTGGGGGGTCTACGAGCAGTACTTC
TRBV6-5	TRBJ1-3	TRBD1	few	CASSRDRASGNTIYF	TGTGCCAGCAGCCGGGACAGGGCATCTGGAAACACCATATATTTT
TRBV30	TRBJ2-3	NA	NA	CAWSRRSTSSTDTQYF	TGTGCCTGGAGTCGTCGATCTACCTCTAGCACAGATACGCAGTATTTT
TRBV11-1	TRBJ1-5	NA	NA	CASSLARRSLDQPQHF	TGTGCCAGCAGCTTAGCGCGGCGGTCACTAGATCAGCCCCAGCATTTT
TRBV9	TRBJ1-6	NA	NA	CASSVGGNSPLHF	TGTGCCAGCAGCGTAGGCGGTAATTCACCCCTCCACTTT
TRBV19	TRBJ2-3	TRBD2	few	CASRGNPRLAASTDTQYF	TGTGCCAGTAGAGGCAACCCGAGACTAGCGGCTAGCACAGATACGCAGTATTTT
TRBV7-3	TRBJ2-1	TRBD2	NA	CASSSGLAGAYNEQFF	TGTGCCAGCAGCTCTGGACTAGCGGGGGCATACAATGAGCAGTTCTTC
TRBV6-5	TRBJ2-7	NA	NA	CASSYSMDSSYEQYF	TGTGCCAGCAGTTACTCGATGGACAGCTCCTACGAGCAGTACTTC
TRBV18	TRBJ2-3	NA	once	CASSETGSRFDTQYF	TGTGCCAGCTCAGAGACAGGAAGCAGGTTTGATACGCAGTATTTT
TRBV29-1	TRBJ2-1	TRBD1	NA	CSVGLTGNEQFF	TGCAGCGTTGGCCTGACAGGGAATGAGCAGTTCTTC
TRBV28	TRBJ2-7	NA	NA	CASSSVEQYF	TGTGCCAGCAGTTCCGTCGAGCAGTACTTC
TRBV6-5	TRBJ1-5	NA	NA	CASSPDRNQPQHF	TGTGCCAGCAGCCCTGACAGGAATCAGCCCCAGCATTTT
TRBV6-6	TRBJ1-5	TRBD1	few	CASSYSGTGSNQPQHF	TGTGCCAGCAGTTACTCTGGGACAGGGAGCAATCAGCCCCAGCATTTT
TRBV28	TRBJ2-1	TRBD2	NA	CASAVSSGYNEQFF	TGTGCCAGCGCTGTGTCTAGCGGGTACAATGAGCAGTTCTTC
TRBV7-8	TRBJ2-1	NA	NA	CASSLDFGSSYNEQFF	TGTGCCAGCAGCTTAGACTTCGGGAGCTCCTACAATGAGCAGTTCTTC
TRBV27	TRBJ2-1	TRBD1	NA	CASSFGTGWSHEQFF	TGTGCCAGCAGTTTTGGGACAGGATGGTCTCATGAGCAGTTCTTC
TRBV27	TRBJ2-7	TRBD1	once	CASRQGQGIYEQYF	TGTGCCAGCAGACAGGGACAGGGGATCTACGAGCAGTACTTC
TRBV28	TRBJ2-5	TRBD2	NA	CASSRTSYGTQYF	TGTGCCAGCAGTCGGACTAGCTATGGGACCCAGTACTTC
TRBV6-4	TRBJ1-5	NA	NA	CASRPPRTEVQPQHF	TGTGCCAGCAGGCCCCCAAGGACAGAGGTTCAGCCCCAGCATTTT
TRBV19	TRBJ2-5	NA	NA	CASSLLGGETQYF	TGTGCCAGTAGTCTCCTAGGGGGAGAGACCCAGTACTTC